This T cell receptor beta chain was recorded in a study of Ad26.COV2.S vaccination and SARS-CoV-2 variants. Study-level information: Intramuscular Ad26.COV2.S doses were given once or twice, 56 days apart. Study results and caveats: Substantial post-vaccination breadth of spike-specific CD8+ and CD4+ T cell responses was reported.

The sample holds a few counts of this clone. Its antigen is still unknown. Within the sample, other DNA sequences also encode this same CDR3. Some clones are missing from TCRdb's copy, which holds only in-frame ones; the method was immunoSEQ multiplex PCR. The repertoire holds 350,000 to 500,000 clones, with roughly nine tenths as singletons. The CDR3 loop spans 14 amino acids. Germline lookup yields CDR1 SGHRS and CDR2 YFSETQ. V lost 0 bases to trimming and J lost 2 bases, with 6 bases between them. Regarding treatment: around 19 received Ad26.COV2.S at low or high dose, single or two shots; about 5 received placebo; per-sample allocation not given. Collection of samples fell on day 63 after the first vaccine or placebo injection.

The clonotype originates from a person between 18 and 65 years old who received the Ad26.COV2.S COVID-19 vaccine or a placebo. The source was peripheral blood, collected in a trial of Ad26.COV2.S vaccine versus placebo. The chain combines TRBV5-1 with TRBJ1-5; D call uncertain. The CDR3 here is CASSLGGGNQPQHF. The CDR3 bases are TGCGCCAGCAGCTTGGGGGGTGGCAATCAGCCCCAGCATTTT.